Listed below are T cell receptor beta chains from one sample, sequenced in a study of T cell responses to AZD1222 COVID-19 vaccine. Measured with immunoSEQ multiplex PCR; TCRdb has only the in-frame clones, and not every one. The repertoire holds about 190,000 clones, with approximately 91% as singletons. The starting material was peripheral blood, obtained on day 0 of AZD1222 vaccination. These receptors were obtained from an adult in good health. Each CDR3 is given with its conserved first and last residue. The D gene is left open where the match is weak. The size of a clone is reported for some rows only, either as once, few or many, or as a class for expanded clones.

TRBV7-6	TRBD2	few	TRBJ2-2	TGTGCCAGCAGCCTCTACCCAGCGGGGGGCGACACCGGGGAGCTGTTTTTT	CASSLYPAGGDTGELFF
TRBV20-1	-	-	TRBJ2-7	TGCAGTGCTGGTCCGGCTTACGAGCAGTACTTC	CSAGPAYEQYF
TRBV28	-	-	TRBJ1-5	TGTGCCAGCAGTTGGATGGGGAGCAATCAGCCCCAGCATTTT	CASSWMGSNQPQHF
TRBV27	TRBD2	-	TRBJ2-7	TGTGCCAGCAGGGGGGGGGTTTGGAACGAGCAGTACTTC	CASRGGVWNEQYF
TRBV4-3	-	-	TRBJ2-2	TGCGCCAGCGGCCTAGACTGGGGGACCGGGGAGCTGTTTTTT	CASGLDWGTGELFF
TRBV2	-	-	TRBJ1-4	TGTGCCAGCAGTGACGGACGGACTAATGAAAAACTGTTTTTT	CASSDGRTNEKLFF
TRBV7-2	-	-	TRBJ2-5	TGTGCCAGCAGCCCCTCTGAGGAGACCCAGTACTTC	CASSPSEETQYF
TRBV9	TRBD2	-	TRBJ2-1	TGTGCCAGCAGCGCAAGACTAGCGGGAGACTCCTACAATGAGCAGTTCTTC	CASSARLAGDSYNEQFF
TRBV14	-	-	TRBJ1-2	TGTGCCAGCAGCCAAGATAGGCAGGGCAAGGGCTACACCTTC	CASSQDRQGKGYTF
TRBV13	-	-	TRBJ1-5	TGTGCCAGCAGCCAACAGGGCTCGAGCAATCAGCCCCAGCATTTT	CASSQQGSSNQPQHF
TRBV27	-	-	TRBJ1-4	TGTGCCAGCAGTTGGTCCTTAAGGACGGGTAATGAAAAACTGTTTTTT	CASSWSLRTGNEKLFF
TRBV4-1	-	once	TRBJ2-1	TGCGCCAGCAGCCAAGGCTCCCCTTTGGGCGATGAGCAGTTCTTC	CASSQGSPLGDEQFF
TRBV6-4	TRBD2	few	TRBJ2-7	TGTGCCAGCAGTGACTCCAGCACGGGGGAGGGCCAGAGTTACGAGCAGTACTTC	CASSDSSTGEGQSYEQYF
TRBV19	-	-	TRBJ1-1	TGTGCCAGTAGTGAACAGGGTGTTAACACTGAAGCTTTCTTT	CASSEQGVNTEAFF
TRBV13	TRBD2	-	TRBJ2-3	TGTGCCAGCAGCCCCACGCCCAGCGGGAGTACAGATACGCAGTATTTT	CASSPTPSGSTDTQYF
TRBV7-2	TRBD1	-	TRBJ1-2	TGTGCCAGCAGCTTCACAGGGGCATACGATGGCTACACCTTC	CASSFTGAYDGYTF
TRBV7-2	-	-	TRBJ1-5	TGTGCCAGCAGCTTAGAGGGCCCGATCGGGCCCCAGCATTTT	CASSLEGPIGPQHF
TRBV6-1	-	-	TRBJ1-5	TGTGCCAGCAGTGAAGGGTGGCAGCCCCAGCATTTT	CASSEGWQPQHF
TRBV5-6	TRBD1	-	TRBJ2-7	TGTGCCAGCAGCCTGGCGGGACAGGGCTACGAGCAGTACTTC	CASSLAGQGYEQYF
TRBV4-2	TRBD1	-	TRBJ2-7	TGTGCCAGCAGCTCGGGACAGGGGGCGTCCGAGCAGTACTTC	CASSSGQGASEQYF
TRBV12-3/TRBV12-4	-	once	TRBJ2-7	TGTGCCAGCAGTTACAGGGCTTACTACGAGCAGTACTTC	CASSYRAYYEQYF
TRBV11-2	-	-	TRBJ1-1	TGTGCCAGCAGCCTAACCGCGACGCAACAGGCTTTCTTT	CASSLTATQQAFF
TRBV7-9	TRBD2	-	TRBJ2-3	TGTGCCAGCAGCCCCGGCACTAGCGGGAGGGCGGGAGATACGCAGTATTTT	CASSPGTSGRAGDTQYF
TRBV5-6	-	-	TRBJ1-6	TGTGCCAGCAGCCTCGGGGGACCTAATTCACCCCTCCACTTT	CASSLGGPNSPLHF
TRBV7-3	-	-	TRBJ1-1	TGTGCCAGCAGCTTAACTAGGGGGTCTGAAGCTTTCTTT	CASSLTRGSEAFF
TRBV3-1/TRBV3-2	-	-	TRBJ1-1	TGTGCCAGCAGCCAAGAGCTACGGCTTAACACTGAAGCTTTCTTT	CASSQELRLNTEAFF
TRBV5-1	TRBD1	once	TRBJ2-5	TGCGCCAGCAGGGCCGGGACAGGGGGGCTAGGGACCCAGTACTTC	CASRAGTGGLGTQYF
TRBV6-1	-	-	TRBJ1-2	TGTGCCAGCAGTGAAGGGCCGACTAACTATGGCTACACCTTC	CASSEGPTNYGYTF
TRBV7-8	-	few	TRBJ1-5	TGTGCCAGCAGCTTAGCCCCCAGGGCTAATCAGCCCCAGCATTTT	CASSLAPRANQPQHF
TRBV7-2	-	-	TRBJ1-6	TGTGCCAGCAGCCCCCCGGGTACCGGTAATTCACCCCTCCACTTT	CASSPPGTGNSPLHF
TRBV5-1	TRBD1	-	TRBJ1-6	TGCGCCAGCAGCGCCCCGACAGGGGAAGAACCCCTCCACTTT	CASSAPTGEEPLHF
TRBV15	-	-	TRBJ2-1	TGTGCCACCCGCCACTCCTACAATGAGCAGTTCTTC	CATRHSYNEQFF
TRBV6-5	TRBD2	once	TRBJ2-7	TGTGCCAGCAGTCCCGGACTAGCGGGGAGCTACGAGCAGTACTTC	CASSPGLAGSYEQYF
TRBV6-1	TRBD2	-	TRBJ2-1	TGTGCCAGCAGTGAATTTAATTCGCTAGCGGGCAGCCGGAATGAGCAGTTCTTC	CASSEFNSLAGSRNEQFF
TRBV7-9	TRBD2	-	TRBJ2-1	TGTGCCAGCATCCAACTAGCGGGGGATGAGCAGTTCTTC	CASIQLAGDEQFF